Below are 5 T cell receptor beta chains sequenced from a single sample in a study of cytomegalovirus exposure and HLA in healthy donors. The protocol was immunoSEQ multiplex PCR, while the TCRdb copy is restricted to in-frame clones and leaves out a portion. Of roughly 60,000 clones listed, 90% to 97% are singletons. The specimen was PBMCs. Receptors originate from a man between 18 and 29 years old in good health and CMV-seronegative.

This clone was picked up one time. The chain couples TRBV5-4 to TRBJ2-3, with 10 bases fitting TRBD2. The CDR3 covers 16 residues. With 0 bases clipped from V and 7 bases from J, the junction kept 8 bases outside the gene matches. Germline CDR1 reads SGHNT; CDR2 reads YYREEE (reference sequence). The DNA of the CDR3 is TGTGCCAGCAGCTTGGCTAGCGGGAGACCACAACATACGCAGTATTTT. Translating it yields CASSLASGRPQHTQYF.

This rearrangement joins TRBV9 to TRBJ2-7; unclear D gene. The CDR3 totals 14 residues. CDR1 and CDR2 (germline): SGDLS, YYNGEE. Trimming removed 0 bases at V and 1 base at J, with 8 bases between. The CDR3 DNA sequence: TGTGCCAGCAGCGTAGGAGGTAGGTCCTACGAGCAGTACTTC. Its protein product is CASSVGGRSYEQYF.

The chain couples TRBV5-1 to TRBJ1-2, with D possibly being TRBD1 (5 bases). Looked up from germline, CDR1 is SGHRS and CDR2 is YFSETQ. The length of the CDR3 is 13 residues. V lost 0 bases, J lost 6 bases, and 9 bases lay in between. The DNA for the CDR3 is TGCGCCAGCAGCTTGGCCGGGGGAGATGGCTACACCTTC. Amino acid sequence: CASSLAGGDGYTF. Combining the CDR3 with reference TRBV5-1 and TRBJ1-2 gives the whole variable domain KAGVTQTPRYLIKTRGQQVTLSCSPISGHRSVSWYQQTPGQGLQFLFEYFSETQRNKGNFPGRFSGRQFSNSRSEMNVSTLELGDSALYLCASSLAGGDGYTFGSGTRLTVV.

The V call is TRBV5-6, the J call TRBJ2-3, with 13 positions matching TRBD2. V was pared by 6 bases and J by 2 bases, with 9 bases of the junction left unmatched. Germline V CDR1 and CDR2: SGHDT, YYEEEE. This CDR3 comprises 17 residues. CDR3 nucleotides: TGTGCCAGCAACCTTGGGACTAGCGGGACGTACACAGATACGCAGTATTTT. Translating it yields CASNLGTSGTYTDTQYF.

The V gene is TRBV6-1, the J gene TRBJ1-5, with a possible D match to TRBD1 (6 bases). V was pared by 3 bases and J by 1 base, with 10 bases between. Per the germline V gene, CDR1 is MNHNS and CDR2 is SASEGT. The CDR3 is 15 residues long. The CDR3 DNA reads TGTGCCAGCAGTGACCTAGACAGGAGCAATCAGCCCCAGCATTTT. Translating it yields CASSDLDRSNQPQHF.